This T cell receptor beta chain came from a study of identical twins. This clonotype was counted many times. No antigen is known for it. Study-level findings and limits: Invariant MAIT and iNKT cells may have partly biased zero-insertion analyses. The study found that models underestimated out-of-frame TCR alpha sharing in monozygotic twins.

TCRdb processed the 5' RACE reads anew with MiXCR; each CDR3 protein has one entry. The sample shows around 140,000 distinct CDR3 sequences, approximately 4% of them seen only once. Germline V CDR1 and CDR2: MDHEN, SYDVKM. The V and J ends lost 7 bases and 6 bases respectively, with 16 bases between them. The CDR3 length is 13 residues. Sequencing was performed on memory T cells sorted from blood. The gene calls are TRBV28 and TRBJ2-7, with D possibly TRBD2 on 6 matching bases. The receptor was derived from a young man in good health. The CDR3 region is CASIKWTKGEQYF. The CDR3 DNA follows: TGTGCCAGCATAAAGTGGACTAAGGGCGAGCAGTACTTC.